This T cell receptor beta chain appears in the sequencing data of a study of cytomegalovirus exposure and HLA in healthy donors. Notes on this clone: Its antigen remains unidentified.

Findings and limits, study-wide: The classifier reportedly diagnosed cytomegalovirus status with high sensitivity and specificity.

It was with 60 Vbeta and 13 Jbeta primers that the PCR ran. Assay: immunoSEQ multiplex PCR; the TCRdb copy retains only in-frame clones and omits some. The sample yields 100,000 to 150,000 clones, roughly 75% seen once. Material for sequencing was PBMCs. This TCR was recovered from a female donor in good health and CMV-seronegative.

The DNA for the CDR3 is TGTGCCAGCACCGACAGGACGTATGGCTACACCTTC. This sequence encodes CASTDRTYGYTF. V usage is TRBV2 and J usage is TRBJ1-2, with a weak D call TRBD1 (6 bases). V lost 7 bases and J lost 5, with 11 bases in between. Looked up from germline, CDR1 is SNHLY and CDR2 is FYNNEI. This CDR3 has 12 amino acids.